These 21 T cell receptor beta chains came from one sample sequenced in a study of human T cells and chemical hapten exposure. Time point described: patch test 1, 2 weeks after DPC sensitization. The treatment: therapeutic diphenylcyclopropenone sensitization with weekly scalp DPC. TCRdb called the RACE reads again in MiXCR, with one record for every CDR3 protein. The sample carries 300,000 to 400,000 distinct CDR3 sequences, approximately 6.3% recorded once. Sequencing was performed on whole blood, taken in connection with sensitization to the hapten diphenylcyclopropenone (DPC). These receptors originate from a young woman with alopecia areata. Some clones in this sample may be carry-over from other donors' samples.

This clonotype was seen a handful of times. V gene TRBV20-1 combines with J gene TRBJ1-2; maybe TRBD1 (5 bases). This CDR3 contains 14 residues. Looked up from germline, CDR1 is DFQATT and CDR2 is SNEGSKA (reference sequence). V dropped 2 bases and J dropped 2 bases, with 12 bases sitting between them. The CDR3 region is CSARRDFPNYGYTF. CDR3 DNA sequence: TGCAGTGCTAGACGGGACTTCCCCAACTATGGCTACACCTTC.

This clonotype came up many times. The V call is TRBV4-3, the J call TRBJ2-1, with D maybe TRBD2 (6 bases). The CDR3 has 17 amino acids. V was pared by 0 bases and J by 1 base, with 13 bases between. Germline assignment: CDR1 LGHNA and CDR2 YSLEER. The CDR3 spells CASSQDRGSGSYNEQFF. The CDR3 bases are TGCGCCAGCAGCCAAGATCGGGGTAGCGGATCCTACAATGAGCAGTTCTTC.

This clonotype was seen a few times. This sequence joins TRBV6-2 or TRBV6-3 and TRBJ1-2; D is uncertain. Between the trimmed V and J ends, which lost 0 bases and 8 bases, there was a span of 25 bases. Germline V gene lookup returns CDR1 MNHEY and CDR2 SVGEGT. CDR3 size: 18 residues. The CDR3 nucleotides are TGTGCCAGCAGTTACTCGAGGGTCGGCAGATCGCAGCATCAGGGCTACACCTTC. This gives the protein CASSYSRVGRSQHQGYTF.

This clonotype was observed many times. The CDR3 sequence: CASSRTSGGAFDTQYF. Written as DNA, the CDR3 is TGTGCCAGCAGCCGGACTAGCGGGGGGGCCTTTGATACGCAGTATTTT. This sequence joins TRBV25-1 and TRBJ2-3; 15 bases line up with TRBD2. There are 16 residues in the CDR3. The V gene's germline CDR1 is MGHDK and CDR2 SYGVNS. The ends lost 6 bases at V and 6 bases at J; junction bases unmatched: 7.

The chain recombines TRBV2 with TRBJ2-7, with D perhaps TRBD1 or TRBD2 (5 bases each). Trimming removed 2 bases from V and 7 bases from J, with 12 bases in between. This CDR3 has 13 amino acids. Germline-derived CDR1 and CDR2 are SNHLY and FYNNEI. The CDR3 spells CASSEQGSGEQYF. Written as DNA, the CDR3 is TGTGCCAGCAGTGAACAGGGTTCGGGGGAGCAGTACTTC.

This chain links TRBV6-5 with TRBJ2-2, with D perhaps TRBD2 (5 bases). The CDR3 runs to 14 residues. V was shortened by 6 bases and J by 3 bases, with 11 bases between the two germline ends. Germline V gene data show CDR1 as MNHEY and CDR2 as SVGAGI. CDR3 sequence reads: CASSPGWDTGELFF. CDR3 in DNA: TGTGCCAGCAGCCCGGGGTGGGACACCGGGGAGCTGTTTTTT.

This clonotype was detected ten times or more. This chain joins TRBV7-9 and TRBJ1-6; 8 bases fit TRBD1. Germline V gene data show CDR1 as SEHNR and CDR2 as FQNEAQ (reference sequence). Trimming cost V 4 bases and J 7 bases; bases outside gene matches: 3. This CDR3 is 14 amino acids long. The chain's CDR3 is CASSSGQGNSPLHF. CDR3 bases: TGTGCCAGCAGCTCCGGACAGGGAAATTCACCCCTCCACTTT. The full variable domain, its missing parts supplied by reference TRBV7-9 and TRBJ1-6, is DTGVSQNPRHKITKRGQNVTFRCDPISEHNRLYWYRQTLGQGPEFLTYFQNEAQLEKSRLLSDRFSAERPKGSFSTLEIQRTEQGDSAMYLCASSSGQGNSPLHFGNGTRLTVT.

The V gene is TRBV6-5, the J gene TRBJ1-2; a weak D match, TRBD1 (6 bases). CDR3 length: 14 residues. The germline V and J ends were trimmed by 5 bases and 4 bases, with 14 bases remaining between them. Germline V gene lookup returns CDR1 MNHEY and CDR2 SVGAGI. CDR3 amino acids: CASSPASRGYGYTF. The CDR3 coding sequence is TGTGCCAGCAGTCCCGCAAGCAGGGGCTATGGCTACACCTTC.

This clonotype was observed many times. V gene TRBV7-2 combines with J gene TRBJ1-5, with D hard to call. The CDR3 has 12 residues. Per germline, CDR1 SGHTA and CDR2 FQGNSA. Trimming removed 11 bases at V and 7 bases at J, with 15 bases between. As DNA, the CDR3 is TGTGCCTCCTCCTACCGGGGACAGCCCCAGCATTTT. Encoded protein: CASSYRGQPQHF.

CDR3 in amino acids: CATSRGGTGTDTQYF. The CDR3 nucleotides read TGTGCCACCAGCAGAGGGGGGACAGGAACAGATACGCAGTATTTT. The chain links TRBV15 to TRBJ2-3, with 8 bases aligning to TRBD1. After removal of 1 base from V and 3 bases from J, the junction contained 3 bases not matched to a gene. Germline V gene sequence: CDR1 LNHNV, CDR2 YYDKDF (reference sequence). The CDR3 runs to 15 residues.

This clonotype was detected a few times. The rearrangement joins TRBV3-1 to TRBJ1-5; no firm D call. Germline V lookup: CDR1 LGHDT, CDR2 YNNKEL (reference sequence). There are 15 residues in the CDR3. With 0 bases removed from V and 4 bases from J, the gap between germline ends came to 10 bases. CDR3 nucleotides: TGTGCCAGCAGCCAAGATCTCACGGAGAATCAGCCCCAGCATTTT. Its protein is CASSQDLTENQPQHF.

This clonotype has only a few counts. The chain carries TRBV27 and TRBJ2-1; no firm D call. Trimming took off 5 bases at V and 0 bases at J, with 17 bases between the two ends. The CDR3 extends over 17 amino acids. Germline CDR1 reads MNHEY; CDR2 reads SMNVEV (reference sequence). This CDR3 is CASSPPGLVPSYNEQFF. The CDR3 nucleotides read TGTGCCAGCAGTCCCCCCGGTCTAGTCCCCTCCTACAATGAGCAGTTCTTC.

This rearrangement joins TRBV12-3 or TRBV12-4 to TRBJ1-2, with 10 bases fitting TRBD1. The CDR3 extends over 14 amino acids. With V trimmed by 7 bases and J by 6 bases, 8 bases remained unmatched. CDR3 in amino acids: CASKEGTGADGYTF. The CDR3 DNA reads TGTGCCAGCAAGGAAGGGACAGGGGCAGATGGCTACACCTTC.

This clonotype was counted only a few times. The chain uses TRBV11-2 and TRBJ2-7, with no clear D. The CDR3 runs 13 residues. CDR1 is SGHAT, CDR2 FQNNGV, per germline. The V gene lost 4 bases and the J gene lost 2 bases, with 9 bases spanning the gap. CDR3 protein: CASSYDLAYEQYF. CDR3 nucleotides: TGTGCCAGCAGCTACGACCTAGCCTACGAGCAGTACTTC.

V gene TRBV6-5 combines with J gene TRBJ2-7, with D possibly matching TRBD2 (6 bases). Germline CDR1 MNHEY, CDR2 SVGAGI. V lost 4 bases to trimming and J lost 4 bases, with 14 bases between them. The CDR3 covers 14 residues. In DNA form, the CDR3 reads TGTGCCAGCAGTTGGGATCGGCGGGGATACGAGCAGTACTTC. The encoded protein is CASSWDRRGYEQYF.

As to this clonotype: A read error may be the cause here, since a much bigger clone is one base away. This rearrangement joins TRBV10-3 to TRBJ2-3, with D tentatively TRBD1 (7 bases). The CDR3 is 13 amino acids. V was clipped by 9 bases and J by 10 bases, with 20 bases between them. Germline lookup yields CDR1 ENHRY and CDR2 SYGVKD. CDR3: CAIGNRGGDSQYF. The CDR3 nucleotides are TGTGCCATAGGAAACAGGGGCGGGGATTCGCAGTATTTT.

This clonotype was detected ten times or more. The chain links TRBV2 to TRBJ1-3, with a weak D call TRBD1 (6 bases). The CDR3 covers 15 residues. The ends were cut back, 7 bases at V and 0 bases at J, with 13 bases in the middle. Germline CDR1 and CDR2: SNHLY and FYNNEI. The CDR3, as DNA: TGTGCCAGCACTACGGGACAAATCTCTGGAAACACCATATATTTT. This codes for CASTTGQISGNTIYF.

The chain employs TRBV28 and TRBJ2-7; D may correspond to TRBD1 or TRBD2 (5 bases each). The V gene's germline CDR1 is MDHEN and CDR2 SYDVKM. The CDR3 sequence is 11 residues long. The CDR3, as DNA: TGTGTCACCTCTTCGGGACACGAGCAGTACTTC. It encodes CVTSSGHEQYF.

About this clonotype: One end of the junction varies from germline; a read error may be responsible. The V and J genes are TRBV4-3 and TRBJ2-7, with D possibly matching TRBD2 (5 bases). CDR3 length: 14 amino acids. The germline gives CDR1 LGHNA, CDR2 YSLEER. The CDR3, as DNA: TGCGCCAGCAGTCAAGTCGACGGACGGGGCGAGCAGTACTTC. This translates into CASSQVDGRGEQYF.

CDR3 sequence reads: CASSSRDSYNSPLHF. The DNA of the CDR3 is TGTGCCAGCAGTTCCCGGGACTCCTATAATTCACCCCTCCACTTT. The chain carries TRBV6-6 and TRBJ1-6; unclear D gene. Germline V CDR1 and CDR2: MNHNY, SVGAGI (reference sequence). This CDR3 region has 15 residues. The V gene lost 4 bases and the J gene lost 0 bases, with 7 bases spanning the gap.

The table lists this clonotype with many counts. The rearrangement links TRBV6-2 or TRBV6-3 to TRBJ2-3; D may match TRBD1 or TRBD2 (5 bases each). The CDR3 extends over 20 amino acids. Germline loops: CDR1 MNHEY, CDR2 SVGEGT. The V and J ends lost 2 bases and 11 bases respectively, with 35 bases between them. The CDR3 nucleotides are TGTGCCAGCAGTTACCCGGGGCGGCGGGCGAGCAATATTCCCCTTATAGGGCAGTATTTT. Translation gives CASSYPGRRASNIPLIGQYF.